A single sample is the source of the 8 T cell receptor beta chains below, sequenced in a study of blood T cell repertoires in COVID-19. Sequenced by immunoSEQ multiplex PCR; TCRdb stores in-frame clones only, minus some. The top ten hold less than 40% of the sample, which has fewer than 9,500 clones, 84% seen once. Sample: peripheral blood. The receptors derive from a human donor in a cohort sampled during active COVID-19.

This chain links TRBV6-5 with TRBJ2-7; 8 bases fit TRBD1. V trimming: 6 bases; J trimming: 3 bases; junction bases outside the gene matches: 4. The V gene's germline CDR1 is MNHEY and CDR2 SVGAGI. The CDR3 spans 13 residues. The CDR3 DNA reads TGTGCCAGCAGGGTCGACAGGGGCTACGAGCAGTACTTC. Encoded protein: CASRVDRGYEQYF.

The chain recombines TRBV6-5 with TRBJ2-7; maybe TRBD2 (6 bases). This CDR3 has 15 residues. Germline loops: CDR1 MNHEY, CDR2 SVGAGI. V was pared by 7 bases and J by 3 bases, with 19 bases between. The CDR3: CASIQGTLSYYEQYV. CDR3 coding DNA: TGTGCCAGCATCCAAGGGACTCTCTCATACTACGAGCAGTACGTC.

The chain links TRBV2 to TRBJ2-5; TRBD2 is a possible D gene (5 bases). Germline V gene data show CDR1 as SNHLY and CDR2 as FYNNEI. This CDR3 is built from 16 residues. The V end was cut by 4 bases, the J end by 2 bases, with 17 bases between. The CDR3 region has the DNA TGTGCCAGCAGTGGTCATTCCGGTAGCGCACAAGAGACCCAGTACTTC. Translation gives CASSGHSGSAQETQYF.

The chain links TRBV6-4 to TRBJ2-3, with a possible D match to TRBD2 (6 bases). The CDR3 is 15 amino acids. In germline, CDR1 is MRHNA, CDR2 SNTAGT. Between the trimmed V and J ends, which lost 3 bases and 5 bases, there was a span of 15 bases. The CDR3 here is CASSDRGNGGDTQYF. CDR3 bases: TGTGCCAGCAGTGATCGGGGGAACGGGGGAGATACGCAGTATTTT.

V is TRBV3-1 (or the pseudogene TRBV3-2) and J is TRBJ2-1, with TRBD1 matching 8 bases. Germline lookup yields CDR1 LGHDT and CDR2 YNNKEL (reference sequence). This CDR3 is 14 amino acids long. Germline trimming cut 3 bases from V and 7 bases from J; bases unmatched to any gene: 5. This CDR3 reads CASSQPQGANEQFF. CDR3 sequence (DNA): TGTGCCAGCAGCCAGCCCCAGGGGGCAAATGAGCAGTTCTTC.

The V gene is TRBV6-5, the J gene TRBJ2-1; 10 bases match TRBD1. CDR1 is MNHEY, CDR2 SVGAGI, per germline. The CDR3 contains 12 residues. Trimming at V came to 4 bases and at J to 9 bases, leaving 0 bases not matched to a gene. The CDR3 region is CASSWDRGEQFF. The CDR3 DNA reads TGTGCCAGCAGTTGGGACAGGGGTGAGCAGTTCTTC.

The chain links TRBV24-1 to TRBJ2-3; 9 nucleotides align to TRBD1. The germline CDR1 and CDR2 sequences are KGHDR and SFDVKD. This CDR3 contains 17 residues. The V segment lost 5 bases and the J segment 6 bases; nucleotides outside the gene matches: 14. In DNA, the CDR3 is TGTGCCACCAGTGCCCCCTCGGGACAGGGAGGTTTGGATACGCAGTATTTT. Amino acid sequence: CATSAPSGQGGLDTQYF.

DNA for the CDR3: TGTGCCAGCAGCTTGGAAGTGACAGGGAGATCACCCCTCCACTTT. Translation: CASSLEVTGRSPLHF. The chain combines TRBV5-5 with TRBJ1-6, with TRBD1 matching over 7 bases. With V trimmed by 0 bases and J by 10 bases, 7 bases remained unmatched. This CDR3 has 15 residues. Looked up from germline, CDR1 is SGHKS and CDR2 is YYEKEE (reference sequence).